This entry features one TCR beta chain sequence. The antigen is not known. This record comes from a study of T cell responses to AZD1222 COVID-19 vaccine. The assay was immunoSEQ multiplex PCR, and TCRdb's table has in-frame clones only and misses some. The table includes some 49,000 clones, about 74% detected once. Trimming at V came to 4 bases and at J to 7 bases, leaving 16 bases not matched to a gene. Germline V lookup: CDR1 KGHDR, CDR2 SFDVKD. The CDR3 is 17 amino acids. The study, taken as a whole, reports: Spike was spanned by vaccine-associated CD4 TCRs, with dominance at 160-218 and 743-854. Without day 14 samples, only post-peak T cell repertoires were studied. Variant regions that are unmutated are reportedly the target of nearly half of spike-specific TCRs.

This sample comprised peripheral blood, obtained on day 0 of AZD1222 vaccination. The clonotype was recovered from an adult in good health. The V gene is TRBV24-1, the J gene TRBJ2-3, with 7 nucleotides matching TRBD2. The CDR3 sequence is CATSDTLLAAGEYTQYF. The CDR3 DNA reads as TGTGCCACCAGTGACACCCTTTTGGCGGCGGGAGAATATACGCAGTATTTT.